This T cell receptor (beta chain) was sequenced during a study of STAT3 mutations in large granular lymphocyte leukemia. General study findings and limits: Sampling intervals varied between patients and samples. At least one immunodominant TCR beta clonotype appeared in every T-cell large granular lymphocyte leukemia patient. All newly emerging clones after therapy were STAT3 wild type.

Trimming left V 7 bases short and J 5 bases short, with 22 bases between. Germline V gene data show CDR1 as MDHEN and CDR2 as SYDVKM. There are 16 residues in the CDR3. Method: immunoSEQ multiplex PCR; TCRdb's copy keeps in-frame clones and lacks some. The sample has roughly 29,000 clones; around 80% are singletons. With respect to this clone: Its antigen is unidentified.

The rearrangement joins TRBV28 to TRBJ2-3, with D possibly matching TRBD2 (6 bases). The source is a woman aged 45-59 years with T-cell large granular lymphocyte leukemia. Some clones in this sample may be carry-over from other donors' samples. The specimen sequenced was peripheral blood mononuclear cells. The CDR3 here is CASTPVAGRAGDTQYF. The DNA of the CDR3 is TGTGCCAGCACCCCGGTGGCGGGAAGGGCGGGAGATACGCAGTATTTT.